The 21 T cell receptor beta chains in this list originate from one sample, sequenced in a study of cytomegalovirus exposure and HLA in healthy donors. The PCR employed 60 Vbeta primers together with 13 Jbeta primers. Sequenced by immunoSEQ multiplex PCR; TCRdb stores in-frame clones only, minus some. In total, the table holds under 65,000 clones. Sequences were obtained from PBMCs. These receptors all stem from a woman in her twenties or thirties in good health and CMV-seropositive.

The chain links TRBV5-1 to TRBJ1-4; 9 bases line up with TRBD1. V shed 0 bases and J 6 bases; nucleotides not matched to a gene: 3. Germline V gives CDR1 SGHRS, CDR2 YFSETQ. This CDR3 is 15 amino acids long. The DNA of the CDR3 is TGCGCCAGCAGCTTGGATGGGACAGGGTATGAAAAACTGTTTTTT. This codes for CASSLDGTGYEKLFF.

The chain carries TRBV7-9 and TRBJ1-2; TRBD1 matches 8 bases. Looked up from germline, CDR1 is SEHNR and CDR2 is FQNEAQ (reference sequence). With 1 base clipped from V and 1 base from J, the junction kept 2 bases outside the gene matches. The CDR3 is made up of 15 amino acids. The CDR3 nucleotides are TGTGCCAGCAGCTTAGGGACAGGGTTTAACTATGGCTACACCTTC. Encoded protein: CASSLGTGFNYGYTF.

The CDR3 loop reads CAWSDIAGGLGANVLTF. Written as DNA, the CDR3 is TGTGCCTGGAGTGATATAGCGGGAGGGTTGGGGGCCAACGTCCTGACTTTC. The chain combines TRBV30 with TRBJ2-6; 11 nucleotides align to TRBD2. From germline, CDR1 is GTSNPN and CDR2 SVGIG (reference sequence). After removal of 1 base from V and 4 bases from J, the junction contained 6 bases not matched to a gene. This CDR3 is 17 amino acids long.

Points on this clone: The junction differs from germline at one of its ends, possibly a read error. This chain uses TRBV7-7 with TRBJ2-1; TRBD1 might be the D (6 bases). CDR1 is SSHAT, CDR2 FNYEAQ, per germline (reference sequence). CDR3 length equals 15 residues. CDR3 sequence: CASSLGPGVVNEQFF. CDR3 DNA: TGTGCTAGCAGCTTAGGACCAGGGGTCGTCAATGAGCAGTTCTTC.

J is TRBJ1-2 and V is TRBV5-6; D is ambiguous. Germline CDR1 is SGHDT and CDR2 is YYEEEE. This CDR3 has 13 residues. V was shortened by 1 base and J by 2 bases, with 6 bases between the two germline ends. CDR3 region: CASSLTVNYGYTF. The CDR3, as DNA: TGTGCCAGCAGCTTGACAGTGAACTATGGCTACACCTTC.

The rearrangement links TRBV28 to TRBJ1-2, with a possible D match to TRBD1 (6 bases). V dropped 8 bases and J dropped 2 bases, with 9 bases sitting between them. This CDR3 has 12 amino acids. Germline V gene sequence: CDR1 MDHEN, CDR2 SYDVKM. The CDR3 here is CASGQTNYGYTF. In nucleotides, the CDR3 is TGTGCCAGCGGACAGACAAACTATGGCTACACCTTC.

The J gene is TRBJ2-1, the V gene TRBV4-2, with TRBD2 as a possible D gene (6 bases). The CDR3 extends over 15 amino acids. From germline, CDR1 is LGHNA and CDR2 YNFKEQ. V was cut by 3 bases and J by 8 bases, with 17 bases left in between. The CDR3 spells CASSHLESGDDEQFF. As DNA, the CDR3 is TGTGCCAGCAGCCACTTAGAGTCGGGAGATGATGAGCAGTTCTTC.

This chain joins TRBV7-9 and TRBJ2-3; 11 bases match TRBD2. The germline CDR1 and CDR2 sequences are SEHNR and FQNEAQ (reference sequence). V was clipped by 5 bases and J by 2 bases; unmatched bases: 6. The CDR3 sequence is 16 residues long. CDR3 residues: CASSPRLAGPTDTQYF. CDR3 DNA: TGTGCCAGCAGCCCACGACTAGCGGGACCCACAGATACGCAGTATTTT.

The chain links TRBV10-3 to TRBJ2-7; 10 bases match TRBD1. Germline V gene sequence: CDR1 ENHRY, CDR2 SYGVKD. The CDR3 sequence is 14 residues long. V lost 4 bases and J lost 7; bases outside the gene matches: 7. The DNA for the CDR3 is TGTGCCATCAGTGGGGACAGGGGCCCGGAGGAGCAGTACTTC. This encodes CAISGDRGPEEQYF.

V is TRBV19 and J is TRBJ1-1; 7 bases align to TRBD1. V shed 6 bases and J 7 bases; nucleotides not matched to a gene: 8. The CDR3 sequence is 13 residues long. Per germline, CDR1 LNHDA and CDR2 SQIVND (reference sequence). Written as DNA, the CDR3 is TGTGCCAGTAGGCTTTCAGGGGGGAGTGAAGCTTTCTTT. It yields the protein CASRLSGGSEAFF.

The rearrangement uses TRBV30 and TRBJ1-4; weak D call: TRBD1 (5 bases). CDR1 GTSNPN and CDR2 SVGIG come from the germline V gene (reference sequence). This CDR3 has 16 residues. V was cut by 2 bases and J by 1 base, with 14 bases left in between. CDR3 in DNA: TGTGCCTGGAGTCGGCGCGGTAGGGGAACTAATGAAAAACTGTTTTTT. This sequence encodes CAWSRRGRGTNEKLFF.

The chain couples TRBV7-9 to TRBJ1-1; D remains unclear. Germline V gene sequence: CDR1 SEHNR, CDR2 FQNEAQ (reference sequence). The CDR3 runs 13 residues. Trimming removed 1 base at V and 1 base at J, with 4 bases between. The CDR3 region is CASSLGRNTEAFF. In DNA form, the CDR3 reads TGTGCCAGCAGCTTAGGGAGGAACACTGAAGCTTTCTTT.

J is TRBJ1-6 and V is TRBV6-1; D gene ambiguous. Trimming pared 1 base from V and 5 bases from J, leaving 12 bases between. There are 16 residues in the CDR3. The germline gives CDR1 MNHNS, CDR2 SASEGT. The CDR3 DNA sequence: TGTGCCAGCAGTGAAGAGGGAGGGCGAAATAATTCACCCCTCCACTTT. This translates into CASSEEGGRNNSPLHF.

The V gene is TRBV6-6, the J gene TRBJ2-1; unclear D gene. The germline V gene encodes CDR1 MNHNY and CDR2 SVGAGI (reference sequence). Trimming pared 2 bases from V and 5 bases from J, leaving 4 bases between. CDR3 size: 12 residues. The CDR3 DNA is TGTGCCAGCAGTTACAAGCACAATGAGCAGTTCTTC. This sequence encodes CASSYKHNEQFF.

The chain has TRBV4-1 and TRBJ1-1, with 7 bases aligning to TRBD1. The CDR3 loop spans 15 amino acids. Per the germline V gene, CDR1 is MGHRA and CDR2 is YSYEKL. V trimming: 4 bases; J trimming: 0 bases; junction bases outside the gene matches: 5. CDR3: CASSLGQVLNTEAFF. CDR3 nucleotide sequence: TGCGCCAGCAGCCTCGGACAGGTTCTGAACACTGAAGCTTTCTTT.

This chain's CDR3 is CASSQTGHQPQHF. CDR3 in DNA: TGCGCCAGCAGTCAAACAGGGCATCAGCCCCAGCATTTT. This sequence joins TRBV23-1 and TRBJ1-5; possible D gene TRBD1, 6 bases. TRBV23-1 is given ORF status, its function remaining uncertain. The CDR3 extends over 13 amino acids. The ends were cut back, 2 bases at V and 5 bases at J, with 7 bases in the middle.

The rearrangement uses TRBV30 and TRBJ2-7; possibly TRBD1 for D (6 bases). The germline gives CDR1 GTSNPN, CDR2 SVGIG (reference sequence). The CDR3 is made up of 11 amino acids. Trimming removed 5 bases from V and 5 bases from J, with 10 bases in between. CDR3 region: CAWDRFHEQYF. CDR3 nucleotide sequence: TGTGCCTGGGACAGGTTCCACGAGCAGTACTTC.

CDR3 DNA: TGTGCCAGCAGCGGGGGACAGGATTACAATGAGCAGTTCTTC. Translated: CASSGGQDYNEQFF. The chain carries TRBV9 and TRBJ2-1; 8 nucleotides align to TRBD1. From germline, CDR1 is SGDLS and CDR2 YYNGEE. There are 14 residues in the CDR3. Trimming removed 3 bases from V and 4 bases from J; junction bases left unmatched: 3.

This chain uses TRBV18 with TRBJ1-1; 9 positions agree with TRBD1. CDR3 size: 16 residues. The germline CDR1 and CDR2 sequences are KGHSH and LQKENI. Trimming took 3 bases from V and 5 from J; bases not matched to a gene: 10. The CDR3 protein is CASSPPNRGRGTEAFF. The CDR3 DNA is TGTGCCAGCTCACCTCCGAACAGGGGGCGAGGTACTGAAGCTTTCTTT.

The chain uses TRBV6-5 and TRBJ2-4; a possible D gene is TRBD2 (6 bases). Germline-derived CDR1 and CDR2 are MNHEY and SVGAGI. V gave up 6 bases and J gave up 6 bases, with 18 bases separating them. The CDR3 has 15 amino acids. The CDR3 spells CASSLSGPHPNIQYF. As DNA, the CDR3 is TGTGCCAGCAGCCTCAGCGGGCCCCACCCAAACATTCAGTACTTC.

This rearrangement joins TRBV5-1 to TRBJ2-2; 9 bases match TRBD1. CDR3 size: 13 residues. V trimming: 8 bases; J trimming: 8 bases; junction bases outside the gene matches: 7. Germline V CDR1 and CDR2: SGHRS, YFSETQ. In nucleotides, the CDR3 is TGCGCCAGTCAAACAGGGGGCCTAGGGGAGCTGTTTTTT. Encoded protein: CASQTGGLGELFF.